This paragraph covers one TCR beta chain sequence. The target antigen is unknown. This sample stems from a study of T-cell memory formation after mild COVID-19. Study-wide results and caveats: Clones from the second wave (peaking day 37) had unconfirmed SARS-CoV-2 specificity.

Amplification by 5'RACE using constant-segment primers produced TCR alpha and TCR beta cDNA libraries that carried sample barcodes and UMIs. A single record per CDR3 protein comes from TCRdb applying MiXCR to the 5' RACE reads. Of 470,000 or so distinct CDR3 sequences listed, 25% are singletons. CDR1 and CDR2 (germline): SGHVS, FNYEAQ. The CDR3 has 16 amino acids. V lost 5 bases and J lost 4; bases outside the gene matches: 13. What was sequenced was PBMCs or a T cell subset sorted from them (not recorded which). The rearrangement links TRBV7-6 to TRBJ2-7, with 8 bases matching TRBD1. The sequence came from an adult woman who had mild COVID-19 (a few samples of this study predate the infection). Cell type and time point are not known. For the CDR3, the DNA is TGTGCCAGCAGCATATCCCCCCGGGACAGGAATTACGAGCAGTACTTC. Translating gives CASSISPRDRNYEQYF.